This passage covers 8 T cell receptor beta chains from one sample sequenced in a study of cytomegalovirus exposure and HLA in healthy donors. TCRdb keeps only in-frame clones here, not all; method: immunoSEQ multiplex PCR. The data hold about 100,000 clones, with around 95% observed a single time. Input material: PBMCs. The receptors derive from a woman aged 18 to 35 in good health and CMV-seronegative.

V and J are TRBV5-4 and TRBJ1-2; tentative D call: TRBD1 (5 bases). Trimming cost V 0 bases and J 6 bases, with 9 bases left between them. This CDR3 has 13 amino acids. Germline lookup yields CDR1 SGHNT and CDR2 YYREEE (reference sequence). CDR3 amino acids: CASSLVPTDGYTF. In nucleotides, the CDR3 is TGTGCCAGCAGCTTGGTCCCGACAGATGGCTACACCTTC.

This chain joins TRBV7-2 and TRBJ1-2; TRBD1 aligns across 7 bases. The germline gives CDR1 SGHTA, CDR2 FQGNSA. The CDR3 has 14 amino acids. V trimming: 3 bases; J trimming: 7 bases; junction bases outside the gene matches: 8. The CDR3 sequence is CASSLTGMLLGYTF. The CDR3 bases are TGTGCCAGCAGCTTGACAGGGATGCTTCTTGGCTACACCTTC.

This clone was observed a single time. The J gene is TRBJ2-7, the V gene TRBV28, with 7 bases matching TRBD1. With 7 bases clipped from V and 5 bases from J, the junction kept 5 bases outside the gene matches. The CDR3 is made up of 12 amino acids. CDR1 and CDR2 from the germline V gene are MDHEN and SYDVKM. The CDR3 sequence: CASTRGGDEQYF. DNA for the CDR3: TGTGCCAGCACTCGAGGGGGCGACGAGCAGTACTTC.

The chain employs TRBV9 and TRBJ1-5; maybe TRBD1 (5 bases). The CDR3 loop spans 15 amino acids. Trimming pared 3 bases from V and 4 bases from J, leaving 14 bases between. Germline CDR1 and CDR2: SGDLS and YYNGEE. CDR3 DNA: TGTGCCAGCAGCGCCGCCAGGGATCCGAATCAGCCCCAGCATTTT. Amino acid sequence: CASSAARDPNQPQHF.

V and J are TRBV7-2 and TRBJ2-1; the match to TRBD2 covers 9 bases. Germline V CDR1 and CDR2: SGHTA, FQGNSA. This CDR3 has 16 residues. V shed 0 bases and J 1 base; nucleotides not matched to a gene: 1. CDR3 DNA: TGTGCCAGCAGCTTAGCTGCGGGGGGGTCCTACAATGAGCAGTTCTTC. Translated, it gives CASSLAAGGSYNEQFF. Full variable domain (remainder filled in from reference TRBV7-2 and TRBJ2-1): GAGVSQSPSNKVTEKGKDVELRCDPISGHTALYWYRQSLGQGLEFLIYFQGNSAPDKSGLPSDRFSAERTGGSVSTLTIQRTQQEDSAVYLCASSLAAGGSYNEQFFGPGTRLTVL.

The V call is TRBV9, the J call TRBJ1-1, with 7 bases matching TRBD1. Germline trimming cut 3 bases from V and 1 base from J; bases unmatched to any gene: 6. The CDR3 is made up of 15 amino acids. Germline V CDR1 and CDR2: SGDLS, YYNGEE. The CDR3 reads CASSADRAGNTEAFF. The CDR3 DNA reads TGTGCCAGCAGCGCTGACAGGGCGGGGAACACTGAAGCTTTCTTT.

The chain combines TRBV6-4 with TRBJ2-3; TRBD2 matches at 8 bases. The V segment lost 3 bases and the J segment 1 base; nucleotides outside the gene matches: 0. CDR1 MRHNA and CDR2 SNTAGT come from the germline V gene. This CDR3 is built from 14 residues. This CDR3 is CASSETSGTDTQYF. The DNA of the CDR3 is TGTGCCAGCAGTGAGACTAGCGGCACAGATACGCAGTATTTT.

The chain has TRBV20-1 and TRBJ2-3; no clear D gene. V was clipped by 1 base and J by 10 bases, with 9 bases between them. The CDR3 length is 11 residues. CDR1 and CDR2 from the germline V gene are DFQATT and SNEGSKA (reference sequence). This CDR3 is CSARGTYSQYF. The DNA for the CDR3 is TGCAGTGCTAGAGGTACCTATTCGCAGTATTTT.